This TCR beta chain was observed in a study of T cell repertoires in cytomegalovirus infection. Trimming stripped 5 bases from V and 15 bases from J, with 20 bases between. The CDR3 consists of 13 residues. On this clonotype: Its antigen remains unknown.

A single record per CDR3 protein comes from TCRdb applying MiXCR to the reads. Among around 770,000 distinct CDR3 sequences listed, approximately 32% were seen once. This receptor was taken from a human donor in good health (CMV status not recorded). Some clones in this sample may be carry-over from other donors' samples. The chain combines TRBV12-3 or TRBV12-4 with TRBJ2-1, with D perhaps matching TRBD1 (6 bases). This material consisted of cultured CD8+ T cells from PBMCs, taken from culture after CMV antigen stimulation. CDR3 protein: CASSPEDSRLRFF. In DNA, the CDR3 is TGTGCCAGCAGTCCCGAGGACAGCCGGCTTAGGTTCTTC.